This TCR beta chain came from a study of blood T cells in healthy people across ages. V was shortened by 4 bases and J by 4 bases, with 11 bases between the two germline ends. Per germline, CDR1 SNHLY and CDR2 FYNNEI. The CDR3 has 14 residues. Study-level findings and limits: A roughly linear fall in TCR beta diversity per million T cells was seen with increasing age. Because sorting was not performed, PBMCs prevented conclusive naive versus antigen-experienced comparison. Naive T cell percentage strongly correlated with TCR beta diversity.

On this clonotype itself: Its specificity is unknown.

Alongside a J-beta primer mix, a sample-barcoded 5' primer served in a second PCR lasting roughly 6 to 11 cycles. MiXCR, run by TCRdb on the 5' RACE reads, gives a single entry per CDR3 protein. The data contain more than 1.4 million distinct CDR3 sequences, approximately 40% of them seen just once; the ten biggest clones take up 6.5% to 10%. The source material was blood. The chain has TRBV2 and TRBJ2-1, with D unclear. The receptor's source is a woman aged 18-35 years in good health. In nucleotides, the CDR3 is TGTGCCAGCAGTGGGCGGTTCGGGTACAATGAGCAGTTCTTC. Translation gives CASSGRFGYNEQFF.